This T cell receptor beta chain emerged from a study of Ad26.COV2.S vaccination and SARS-CoV-2 variants. Study as a whole: Participants got Ad26.COV2.S intramuscularly, once or twice 56 days apart. Study observations and caveats: In TCR breadth and depth analyses, total T cell responses may have been underestimated.

Treatment of the sample: some 20 received Ad26.COV2.S at low or high dose, single or two shots; five or six received placebo; per-sample allocation not given. Sampling happened 63 days after the first vaccine or placebo injection. Recruitment in Boston yielded a donor of adult age, 18-55 years. Clones were read by immunoSEQ multiplex PCR, and TCRdb kept only the in-frame ones, dropping some. The sample consists of about 280,000 clones, around 87% of them appearing once. Note on this clone: The antigen is not known.

V lost 4 bases to trimming and J lost 5 bases, with 23 bases between them. The germline CDR1 and CDR2 sequences are LNHDA and SQIVND (reference sequence). This CDR3 is 17 amino acids long. The chain combines TRBV19 with TRBJ1-2; D not resolved. This TCR was sampled from a person aged 18 to 59 who received the Ad26.COV2.S COVID-19 vaccine or a placebo. Sequenced material: peripheral blood, taken in a trial of Ad26.COV2.S vaccine versus placebo. The CDR3 spells CASSKSLAHSGYYGYTF. CDR3 nucleotides: TGTGCCAGTAGTAAGAGCCTAGCCCACTCTGGCTATTATGGCTACACCTTC.